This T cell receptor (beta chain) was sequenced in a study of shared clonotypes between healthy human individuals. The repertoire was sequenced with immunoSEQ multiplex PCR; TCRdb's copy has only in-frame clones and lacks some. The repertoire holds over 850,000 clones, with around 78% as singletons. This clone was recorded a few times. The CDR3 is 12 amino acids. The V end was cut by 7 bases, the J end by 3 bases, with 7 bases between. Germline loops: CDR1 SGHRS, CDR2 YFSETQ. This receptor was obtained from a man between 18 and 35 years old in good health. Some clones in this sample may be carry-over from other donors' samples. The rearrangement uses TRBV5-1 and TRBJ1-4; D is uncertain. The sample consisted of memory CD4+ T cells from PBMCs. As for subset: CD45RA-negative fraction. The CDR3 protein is CASGDPNEKLFF. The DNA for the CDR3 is TGCGCCAGCGGGGATCCTAATGAAAAACTGTTTTTT.